This T cell receptor beta chain was found in a study of vaccination effects on CD4 cells after COVID-19. Looking at the study overall: As their vaccination, participants received two doses of either BNT162b2 or mRNA-1273. Study-level results: The study found that only 1 of 255 vaccine-induced clones from healthy vaccinees cross-reacted with common cold coronaviruses. Infection- and vaccine-induced clones contracted markedly late after vaccination.

Antigen-specific CD4+ T cells were first expanded with viral peptide pools by the ViraFEST assay and only then sequenced. After less than twelve days in culture, the CD4+ T cells were isolated. The healthy vaccine recipients, who had no prior SARS-CoV-2 infection, showed negative nucleocapsid antibodies. Days 3 and 7 saw half the medium replaced with IL-2 medium. Generated by immunoSEQ multiplex PCR, the TCRdb table keeps only in-frame clones and is missing some. Of tens of thousands of clones in the sample, just under 80% were seen once. A note on this clone: Antigen: not known.

J lost 2 bases, V lost 5 bases, and 4 bases had no gene match. This CDR3 has 14 amino acids. Germline-derived CDR1 and CDR2 are SGHTA and FQGNSA. The receptor was isolated from a human donor who received a COVID-19 vaccine. This chain uses TRBV7-2 with TRBJ2-3, with 7 bases fitting TRBD1. Sequenced material: CD4+ T cells from PBMCs cultured with HCoV-OC43 spike peptides, taken before COVID-19 vaccination. Noted subset: HCoV-OC43 spike overlapping peptide pool stimulation. Here the CDR3 DNA reads TGTGCCAGCAGCCCGGGACAGCTCACAGATACGCAGTATTTT. It yields the protein CASSPGQLTDTQYF.